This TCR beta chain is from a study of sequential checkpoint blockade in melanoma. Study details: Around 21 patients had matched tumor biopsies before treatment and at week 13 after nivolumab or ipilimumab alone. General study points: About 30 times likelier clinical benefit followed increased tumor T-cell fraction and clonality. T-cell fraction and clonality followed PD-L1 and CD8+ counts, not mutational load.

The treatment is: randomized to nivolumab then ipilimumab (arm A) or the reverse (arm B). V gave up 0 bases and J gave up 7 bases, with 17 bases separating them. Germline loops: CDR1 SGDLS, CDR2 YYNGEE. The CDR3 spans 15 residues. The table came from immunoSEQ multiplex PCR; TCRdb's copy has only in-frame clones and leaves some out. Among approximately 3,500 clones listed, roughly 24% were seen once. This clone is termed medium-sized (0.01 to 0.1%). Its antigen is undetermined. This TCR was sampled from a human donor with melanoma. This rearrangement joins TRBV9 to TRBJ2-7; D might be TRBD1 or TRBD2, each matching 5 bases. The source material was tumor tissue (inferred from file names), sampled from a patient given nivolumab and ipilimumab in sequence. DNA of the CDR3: TGTGCCAGCAGCGTAGGGCCCGGGACGGCGAGGGAGCAGTACTTC. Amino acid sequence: CASSVGPGTAREQYF.